Shown below are 26 T cell receptor beta chains from a single sample sequenced in a study of shared clonotypes between healthy human individuals. Sequencing used immunoSEQ multiplex PCR; TCRdb keeps in-frame clones, though not all of them. The table shows millions of clones, with about 95% occurring only once. CD45RO negativity and positive selection for CCR7 defined naive CD8 cells, a population that excluded terminally differentiated effector memory CD45RA+ cells. The sequencing sample was made of naive CD8+ T cells sorted from blood. Receptors originate from a man aged 18 to 30 in good health.

The rearrangement uses TRBV5-6 and TRBJ2-7; D assignment may be TRBD1 or TRBD2 (5 bases each). This CDR3 is built from 16 residues. The germline V gene has CDR1 SGHDT and CDR2 YYEEEE. V lost 2 bases, J lost 5 bases, and 20 bases lay in between. Here the CDR3 DNA reads TGTGCCAGCAGCTTTCTCCCGTGGGGGAAGGACGACGAGCAGTACTTC. This translates into CASSFLPWGKDDEQYF.

A word on this clone: Other DNA sequences within the sample encode an identical CDR3. V gene TRBV6-5 combines with J gene TRBJ2-1, with 10 bases identical to TRBD2. The CDR3 spans 15 residues. With V trimmed by 0 bases and J by 6 bases, 2 bases remained unmatched. In germline, CDR1 is MNHEY, CDR2 SVGAGI. This CDR3 is CASSYSVAGGNEQFF. Here the CDR3 DNA reads TGTGCCAGCAGTTACTCGGTAGCGGGAGGCAATGAGCAGTTCTTC.

The J gene is TRBJ1-1, the V gene TRBV21-1; TRBD1 is the table's D call and was not checked against the DNA. TRBV21-1 is an annotated pseudogene. The CDR3 is 17 amino acids. CDR3 bases: TGTGCCTTATCCCGGGGGACAGGACCCTCCATGAACACTGAAGCTTTCTTT. Its translation is CALSRGTGPSMNTEAFF.

The chain links TRBV9 to TRBJ2-3; 14 nucleotides match TRBD2. CDR3 length: 18 residues. Germline trimming cut 6 bases from V and 4 bases from J; bases unmatched to any gene: 13. Germline-derived CDR1 and CDR2 are SGDLS and YYNGEE. The DNA for the CDR3 is TGTGCCAGCACCGCACATCCCGGGACTAGCGGGAGAGCAGATACGCAGTATTTT. Translated, it gives CASTAHPGTSGRADTQYF.

Here the CDR3 reads CASSSGGRGNQPQHF. CDR3 bases: TGTGCCAGCAGCTCCGGGGGCAGGGGGAATCAGCCCCAGCATTTT. V usage is TRBV7-9 and J usage is TRBJ1-5; 7 bases line up with TRBD1. Unmatched junction bases numbered 7, after V lost 4 bases and J lost 4 bases. The CDR3 totals 15 residues. Per germline, CDR1 SEHNR and CDR2 FQNEAQ (reference sequence).

This chain uses TRBV6-5 with TRBJ2-5; either TRBD1 or TRBD2 may fit D (6 bases each). CDR1 and CDR2 from the germline V gene are MNHEY and SVGAGI. V was clipped by 2 bases and J by 4 bases, with 11 bases between them. This CDR3 has 14 residues. The CDR3: CASSYGGPVETQYF. The CDR3 DNA is TGTGCCAGCAGTTACGGGGGGCCGGTAGAGACCCAGTACTTC.

The V call is TRBV5-8, the J call TRBJ1-1; a possible D gene is TRBD1 (6 bases). V lost 0 bases and J lost 0, with 18 bases in between. Germline assignment: CDR1 SGHTS and CDR2 YDEGEE. The CDR3 loop spans 18 amino acids. This chain's CDR3 is CASSLALVGALMNTEAFF. CDR3 DNA sequence: TGTGCCAGCAGCTTGGCCTTGGTGGGGGCCCTCATGAACACTGAAGCTTTCTTT.

V gene TRBV25-1 combines with J gene TRBJ2-2; D is ambiguous. The CDR3 is 12 amino acids. Germline V gene data show CDR1 as MGHDK and CDR2 as SYGVNS. With 11 bases removed from V and 3 bases from J, the gap between germline ends came to 10 bases. The CDR3 is CAGLGDTGELFF. The CDR3 nucleotides read TGTGCCGGTCTTGGGGACACCGGGGAGCTGTTTTTT.

This clone was seen just once. The chain couples TRBV28 to TRBJ2-2; D may match TRBD1 or TRBD2 (5 bases each). Trimming took 6 bases from V and 3 from J, leaving 14 bases between them. CDR1 and CDR2 (germline): MDHEN, SYDVKM. The CDR3 is 15 residues long. CDR3 protein: CASRSGTSYTGELFF. The CDR3 region has the DNA TGTGCCAGCAGATCCGGGACGAGCTACACCGGGGAGCTGTTTTTT. The full variable domain, its missing parts supplied by reference TRBV28 and TRBJ2-2, is DVKVTQSSRYLVKRTGEKVFLECVQDMDHENMFWYRQDPGLGLRLIYFSYDVKMKEKGDIPEGYSVSREKKERFSLILESASTNQTSMYLCASRSGTSYTGELFFGEGSRLTVL.

The chain joins TRBV28 to TRBJ2-5; D gene unclear. The V gene lost 2 bases and the J gene lost 5 bases, with 9 bases spanning the gap. CDR1 is MDHEN and CDR2 is SYDVKM in the germline V gene. The CDR3 spans 13 residues. The CDR3 coding sequence is TGTGCCAGCAGTTTAATCGTGGGGGAGACCCAGTACTTC. This encodes CASSLIVGETQYF.

With respect to this clone: This specimen includes other DNA sequences encoding the same CDR3. This rearrangement joins TRBV11-2 to TRBJ2-1, with 7 bases aligning to TRBD1. Germline lookup yields CDR1 SGHAT and CDR2 FQNNGV. CDR3 length: 15 amino acids. The junction had 5 bases not matched to a gene; V was cut back by 2 bases and J by 4 bases. The CDR3 DNA sequence: TGTGCCAGCAGCTTACTGGCAGGGGGTTACAATGAGCAGTTCTTC. This encodes CASSLLAGGYNEQFF.

The CDR3 region is CASSLSTGQGSSYEQYF. The CDR3 nucleotides are TGTGCCAGCAGTTTATCAACAGGACAGGGCTCCTCCTACGAGCAGTACTTC. The genes are TRBV27 and TRBJ2-7; 8 bases fit TRBD1. Germline V gene sequence: CDR1 MNHEY, CDR2 SMNVEV (reference sequence). The CDR3 consists of 17 residues. The V gene end was trimmed by 0 bases and the J gene end by 0 bases; junction bases not matched to a gene: 7.

The chain recombines TRBV7-9 with TRBJ2-7; D gene unclear. This CDR3 has 17 amino acids. The V end was cut by 2 bases, the J end by 0 bases, with 17 bases between. The V gene's germline CDR1 is SEHNR and CDR2 FQNEAQ (reference sequence). The CDR3 DNA follows: TGTGCCAGCAGCTTAAGTGCACAGACTCCTAGCTCCTACGAGCAGTACTTC. This encodes CASSLSAQTPSSYEQYF.

This clone was found once. The V gene is TRBV19, the J gene TRBJ1-1; 7 nucleotides align to TRBD1. Germline V gene sequence: CDR1 LNHDA, CDR2 SQIVND (reference sequence). The CDR3 has 15 residues. Unmatched junction bases numbered 7, after V lost 6 bases and J lost 0 bases. This CDR3 reads CASSDRETMNTEAFF. For the CDR3, the DNA is TGTGCCAGTAGCGACAGGGAGACCATGAACACTGAAGCTTTCTTT.

As concerns this clone: The same CDR3 can be traced to other DNA sequences in this sample. The chain is built from TRBV5-6 and TRBJ1-1; 7 nucleotides align to TRBD1. The CDR3 runs to 12 residues. The germline CDR1 and CDR2 sequences are SGHDT and YYEEEE. Losses at the gene ends were 4 bases for V and 5 bases for J; bases not matched to a gene: 2. The CDR3 protein is CASSPGGTEAFF. DNA of the CDR3: TGTGCCAGCAGCCCAGGGGGTACTGAAGCTTTCTTT.

This rearrangement joins TRBV5-1 to TRBJ2-7; D uncertain. This CDR3 spans 14 amino acids. The germline gives CDR1 SGHRS, CDR2 YFSETQ. V gave up 0 bases and J gave up 3 bases, with 10 bases separating them. The CDR3 DNA follows: TGCGCCAGCAGCTTGGGGAGTTCTAACTACGAGCAGTACTTC. Its translation: CASSLGSSNYEQYF.

The genes are TRBV27 and TRBJ2-1, with 9 bases fitting TRBD1. The CDR3 is made up of 15 amino acids. V shed 1 base and J 6 bases; nucleotides not matched to a gene: 4. The germline V gene has CDR1 MNHEY and CDR2 SMNVEV (reference sequence). CDR3 amino acids: CASSLWGQGPNEQFF. The CDR3 region has the DNA TGTGCCAGCAGTTTATGGGGACAGGGCCCCAATGAGCAGTTCTTC.

V gene TRBV4-1 combines with J gene TRBJ2-1; no firm D call. Trimming removed 4 bases from V and 5 bases from J, with 6 bases in between. The CDR3 is 12 amino acids. From germline, CDR1 is MGHRA and CDR2 YSYEKL. This chain's CDR3 is CASSLGHNEQFF. The CDR3 bases are TGCGCCAGCAGCCTCGGACACAATGAGCAGTTCTTC.

This clone was recorded only once. The chain combines TRBV6-1 with TRBJ1-6; D call uncertain. Trimming removed 2 bases at V and 3 bases at J, with 17 bases between. Per germline, CDR1 MNHNS and CDR2 SASEGT. The CDR3 runs 18 residues. CDR3 region: CASSESSTRFRYNSPLHF. The CDR3 DNA reads TGTGCCAGCAGTGAATCTTCTACTCGGTTTCGCTATAATTCACCCCTCCACTTT.

This rearrangement joins TRBV2 to TRBJ2-7, with 8 bases identical to TRBD2. Per the germline V gene, CDR1 is SNHLY and CDR2 is FYNNEI. The V and J ends lost 3 bases and 2 bases, in that order; junction bases with no gene match: 6. This CDR3 comprises 15 residues. The CDR3 coding sequence is TGTGCCAGCAGTGACCCCGGGGGGGGAACCTACGAGCAGTACTTC. Its translation is CASSDPGGGTYEQYF.

The chain combines TRBV19 with TRBJ2-1; 13 nucleotides align to TRBD2. Germline V gene sequence: CDR1 LNHDA, CDR2 SQIVND (reference sequence). CDR3 length: 19 residues. After removal of 5 bases from V and 8 bases from J, the junction contained 18 bases not matched to a gene. The CDR3 DNA is TGTGCCAGTAGTCCATGGACAGGGCCGGGACTAGCGGGAAGAGATGAGCAGTTCTTC. Encoded protein: CASSPWTGPGLAGRDEQFF.

This clone was picked up one time. The CDR3: CASSEISTEQFF. CDR3 DNA sequence: TGTGCCAGCAGTGAGATTAGCACTGAGCAGTTCTTC. This chain uses TRBV6-1 with TRBJ2-1; no definite D call. There are 12 residues in the CDR3. V lost 3 bases and J lost 9, with 9 bases in between. In germline, CDR1 is MNHNS, CDR2 SASEGT.

The V call is TRBV9, the J call TRBJ2-1; 8 bases agree with TRBD2. V lost 4 bases, J lost 7 bases, and 7 bases stayed unmatched. Germline V gives CDR1 SGDLS, CDR2 YYNGEE. The CDR3 consists of 14 residues. As DNA, the CDR3 is TGTGCCAGCAGCTTGGCGGGAGGTTTTAATGAGCAGTTCTTC. Its protein is CASSLAGGFNEQFF.

A single count supports this clone. The chain couples TRBV2 to TRBJ2-1, with 7 bases that match TRBD2. The J segment lost 2 bases and the V segment lost 2 bases, leaving 6 bases of the junction unmatched. Germline V lookup: CDR1 SNHLY, CDR2 FYNNEI. The CDR3 contains 16 residues. As DNA, the CDR3 is TGTGCCAGCAGTGAATTGGGGCGGGGGACCTACAATGAGCAGTTCTTC. This translates into CASSELGRGTYNEQFF.

The V and J genes are TRBV10-3 and TRBJ2-3, with TRBD2 matching over 11 bases. Per the germline V gene, CDR1 is ENHRY and CDR2 is SYGVKD. With 2 bases clipped from V and 2 bases from J, the junction kept 3 bases outside the gene matches. The CDR3 has 16 amino acids. The CDR3 sequence: CAISEKLAGATDTQYF. In nucleotides, the CDR3 is TGTGCCATCAGTGAGAAACTAGCGGGGGCCACAGATACGCAGTATTTT.

The rearrangement joins TRBV5-1 to TRBJ1-1, with a tentative D call TRBD1 (6 bases). The CDR3 consists of 12 residues. V lost 4 bases and J 6 bases, leaving 10 bases between the germline ends. CDR1 is SGHRS and CDR2 is YFSETQ in the germline V gene. The CDR3 here is CASSPDSPEAFF. In DNA form, the CDR3 reads TGCGCCAGCAGCCCGGACAGCCCTGAAGCTTTCTTT.